Only a few counts were recorded for the clone carrying this T cell receptor (beta chain). During active infection, Seattle patients enrolled and were then monitored through disease. The data stem from a study of blood T cell repertoires in COVID-19. Source study methods: Counts of nucleated cells, estimated from reference gene primer amplification, were obtained. TCRdb's table, derived via immunoSEQ multiplex PCR, lists solely in-frame clones and lacks some. V, J and clone size reflect that table, while D and trimming were determined from the DNA. The table includes 250,000 to 350,000 clones, approximately 91% detected once. The CDR3 has 16 amino acids.

Sequenced material: peripheral blood. This clonotype was obtained from a woman in her thirties with COVID-19, enrolled during active disease. V usage is TRBV21-1 and J usage is TRBJ1-5; the table assigns TRBD1, which was not confirmed against the DNA. TRBV21-1 is a pseudogene locus. The CDR3 DNA is TGTGCCAGCACCACTTGGCCCACAGGGTATAATCAGCCCCAGCATTTT. Its translation is CASTTWPTGYNQPQHF.